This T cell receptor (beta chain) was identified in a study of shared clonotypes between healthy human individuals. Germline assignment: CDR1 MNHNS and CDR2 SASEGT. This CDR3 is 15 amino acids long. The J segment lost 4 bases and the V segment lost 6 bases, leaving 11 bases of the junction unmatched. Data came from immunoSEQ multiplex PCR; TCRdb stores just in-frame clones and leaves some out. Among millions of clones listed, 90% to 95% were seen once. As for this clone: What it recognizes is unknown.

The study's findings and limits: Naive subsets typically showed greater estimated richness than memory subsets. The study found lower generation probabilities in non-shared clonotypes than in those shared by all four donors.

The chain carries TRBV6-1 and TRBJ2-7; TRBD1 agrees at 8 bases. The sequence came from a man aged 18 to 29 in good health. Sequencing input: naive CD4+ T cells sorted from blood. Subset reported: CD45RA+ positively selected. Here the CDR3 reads CASRRRGQEGYEQYF. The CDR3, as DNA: TGTGCCAGCAGACGGAGGGGACAGGAGGGATACGAGCAGTACTTC.